The 10 T cell receptor beta chains given below trace back to one sample, sequenced in a study of control samples from healthy donors and cancer patients. Produced via immunoSEQ multiplex PCR; TCRdb's table is partial and in-frame only. The repertoire has 20,000 or so clones, around 89% of them found once; the top ten carry around 10%. Sequenced: PBMCs. These receptors were taken from a woman in her sixties or seventies with head and neck cancer.

In this sample, this clone turned up once. The chain recombines TRBV5-1 with TRBJ1-1; no definite D call. This CDR3 spans 17 amino acids. V lost 0 bases and J 0 bases, leaving 15 bases between the germline ends. CDR1 and CDR2 (germline): SGHRS, YFSETQ. CDR3 residues: CASSLADTVGLNTEAFF. The CDR3 DNA is TGCGCCAGCAGCTTGGCGGATACAGTTGGACTGAACACTGAAGCTTTCTTT.

The chain recombines TRBV6-6 with TRBJ1-1, with 8 bases aligning to TRBD1. From germline, CDR1 is MNHNY and CDR2 SVGAGI (reference sequence). This CDR3 comprises 12 residues. Unmatched junction bases numbered 7, after V lost 4 bases and J lost 12 bases. The CDR3, as DNA: TGTGCCAGCAGTTCCGGACAGGGAAGAACTTTCTTT. Its protein product is CASSSGQGRTFF.

This chain connects TRBV29-1 to TRBJ1-5, with 8 bases matching TRBD1. The CDR3 totals 12 residues. V lost 4 bases to trimming and J lost 7 bases; unmatched junction nucleotides: 3. In germline, CDR1 is SQVTM, CDR2 ANQGSEA. For the CDR3, the DNA is TGCAGCGTTGGGACAGGGATGCAGCCCCAGCATTTT. It encodes CSVGTGMQPQHF.

The chain links TRBV28 to TRBJ1-1; TRBD1 might be the D (6 bases). Germline V gene data show CDR1 as MDHEN and CDR2 as SYDVKM. Trimming took off 4 bases at V and 0 bases at J, with 9 bases between the two ends. The CDR3 consists of 14 residues. The CDR3 here is CASSWGAMNTEAFF. In DNA, the CDR3 is TGTGCCAGCAGTTGGGGGGCGATGAACACTGAAGCTTTCTTT.

The genes are TRBV7-8 and TRBJ2-7, with 15 bases that match TRBD2. This CDR3 region has 20 residues. Germline V gene lookup returns CDR1 SGHVS and CDR2 FQNEAQ. Germline trimming cut 4 bases from V and 0 bases from J; bases unmatched to any gene: 13. The CDR3 region is CASSSGRTSGRALSSYEQYF. CDR3 sequence (DNA): TGTGCCAGCAGCTCCGGCCGGACTAGCGGGAGGGCCCTAAGCTCCTACGAGCAGTACTTC.

This clone was counted once. The chain carries TRBV28 and TRBJ1-1; tentatively, D is TRBD1 (5 bases). CDR1 MDHEN and CDR2 SYDVKM come from the germline V gene. The CDR3 runs to 14 residues. Trimming shortened V by 6 bases and J by 5 bases, and 16 bases separated the two germline ends. CDR3 in DNA: TGTGCCAGCAGCTGGACCCGAGAGGGGACTGAAGCTTTCTTT. Amino acid sequence: CASSWTREGTEAFF. Combining the CDR3 with reference TRBV28 and TRBJ1-1 gives the whole variable domain DVKVTQSSRYLVKRTGEKVFLECVQDMDHENMFWYRQDPGLGLRLIYFSYDVKMKEKGDIPEGYSVSREKKERFSLILESASTNQTSMYLCASSWTREGTEAFFGQGTRLTVV.

This chain joins TRBV7-9 and TRBJ2-1, with 11 bases aligning to TRBD2. V shed 6 bases, J shed 7 bases, and the junction held 11 bases outside the gene matches. Germline V lookup: CDR1 SEHNR, CDR2 FQNEAQ (reference sequence). The CDR3 is 16 amino acids. Written as DNA, the CDR3 is TGTGCCAGCAGGCGAACTAGCGGGAGAACGCGAAATGAGCAGTTCTTC. Protein: CASRRTSGRTRNEQFF.

This chain links TRBV7-9 with TRBJ2-7, with 7 bases that match TRBD2. CDR1 SEHNR and CDR2 FQNEAQ come from the germline V gene (reference sequence). The CDR3 consists of 12 residues. Trimming cost V 0 bases and J 13 bases; bases outside gene matches: 6. The CDR3 is CASSLAGGRIYF. CDR3 sequence (DNA): TGTGCCAGCAGCTTAGCGGGGGGGAGGATATACTTC.

This chain links TRBV28 with TRBJ2-2; unclear D gene. This CDR3 is built from 15 residues. The V gene lost 6 bases and the J gene lost 6 bases, with 17 bases spanning the gap. Germline lookup yields CDR1 MDHEN and CDR2 SYDVKM. The CDR3 DNA is TGTGCCAGCAGCCCCTCGGTTCGTGGGTCCGGGGAGCTGTTTTTT. Translating it yields CASSPSVRGSGELFF.

The V call is TRBV10-3, the J call TRBJ2-2; D call uncertain. The CDR3 has 13 residues. Looked up from germline, CDR1 is ENHRY and CDR2 is SYGVKD. V was shortened by 5 bases and J by 1 base, with 5 bases between the two germline ends. The CDR3 DNA is TGTGCCATCAGTCTCCGGAACACCGGGGAGCTGTTTTTT. This encodes CAISLRNTGELFF.